Below, 24 T cell receptor beta chains from the same sample are listed, as sequenced in a study of T-cell reconstitution after alpha-beta-depleted transplantation in children (dated by TCRdb to the mid-2010s). The intended sense of this specimen's treatment or condition label: allogeneic hematopoietic cell transplantation with graft depleted of TCRalphabeta T cells and CD19 B cells. Receptor amplification or capture employed PCR. Instrument used: Illumina HiSeq 2500. To normalize quantification of the TCRbeta repertoire, the TCR libraries were built with molecular barcoding that relied on unique molecular identifiers. Clones were called with MiXCR by TCRdb after fastp trimmed the public reads at Q25, and only in-frame beta chains were retained. Every CDR3 protein is listed once, alongside the most common genes and DNA of its rows. For this sample there are approximately 630,000 distinct CDR3 sequences; around 13% appear just once. About 0.77% of the sample comes from the top ten.

Sequencing used PBMCs, obtained before TCRalphabeta/CD19-depleted stem cell transplant. Receptors were obtained from a girl aged 2 to 9 with congenital amegakaryocytic thrombocytopenia, due to receive a stem cell transplant.

The rearrangement links TRBV30 to TRBJ1-6; TRBD1 is a possible D gene (5 bases). V dropped 1 base and J dropped 9 bases, with 10 bases sitting between them. Germline assignment: CDR1 GTSNPN and CDR2 SVGIG (reference sequence). This CDR3 is built from 13 residues. The CDR3 nucleotides read TGTGCCTGGAGTGCACAGGTCGGTTCACCCCTCCACTTT. This translates into CAWSAQVGSPLHF.

This chain connects TRBV7-2 to TRBJ2-1, with 10 bases matching TRBD2. After removal of 2 bases from V and 2 bases from J, the junction contained 3 bases not matched to a gene. The CDR3 has 16 residues. Germline V gives CDR1 SGHTA, CDR2 FQGNSA. Here the CDR3 reads CASSLTGLATYNEQFF. As DNA, the CDR3 is TGTGCCAGCAGCTTAACGGGACTAGCGACCTACAATGAGCAGTTCTTC. The whole variable domain, filled in from reference TRBV7-2 and TRBJ2-1, reads GAGVSQSPSNKVTEKGKDVELRCDPISGHTALYWYRQSLGQGLEFLIYFQGNSAPDKSGLPSDRFSAERTGGSVSTLTIQRTQQEDSAVYLCASSLTGLATYNEQFFGPGTRLTVL.

This clonotype occurred a few times. The DNA for the CDR3 is TGCAGCGTCCGTATCCCCACCTACGAGCAGTACTTC. Protein sequence: CSVRIPTYEQYF. This chain connects TRBV29-1 to TRBJ2-7; D not resolved. The CDR3 consists of 12 residues. V shed 6 bases and J shed 2 bases, with 11 bases lying between them. CDR1 and CDR2 (germline): SQVTM, ANQGSEA.

In this sample, this clonotype turned up many times. The rearrangement uses TRBV29-1 and TRBJ1-1; D is ambiguous. With 7 bases removed from V and 0 bases from J, the gap between germline ends came to 21 bases. Looked up from germline, CDR1 is SQVTM and CDR2 is ANQGSEA. The CDR3 has 16 amino acids. CDR3 loop: CSALGMREAMNTEAFF. In nucleotides, the CDR3 is TGCAGCGCTCTTGGAATGAGGGAGGCCATGAACACTGAAGCTTTCTTT.

A few counts support this clonotype. J is TRBJ1-5 and V is TRBV5-1; 7 nucleotides align to TRBD1. V lost 4 bases to trimming and J lost 4 bases; unmatched junction nucleotides: 8. This CDR3 region has 15 residues. Germline-derived CDR1 and CDR2 are SGHRS and YFSETQ. Here the CDR3 reads CASSKDRVLNQPQHF. CDR3 DNA sequence: TGCGCCAGCAGCAAAGACAGGGTGCTGAATCAGCCCCAGCATTTT.

This clonotype was found many times. Here the CDR3 reads CASSRTSETSYEQYF. The CDR3 DNA reads as TGCGCCAGCAGTCGTACTAGTGAAACTTCCTACGAGCAGTACTTC. The J gene is TRBJ2-7, the V gene TRBV5-1; D possibly corresponds to TRBD2 (5 bases). The CDR3 has 15 amino acids. Looked up from germline, CDR1 is SGHRS and CDR2 is YFSETQ. The ends were cut back, 5 bases at V and 1 base at J, with 16 bases in the middle.

Turning to this clonotype: As the CDR3 is not closed by the conserved phenylalanine or tryptophan, this likely results from a read error. The chain's CDR3 is CASLQWGQGDPYEQYL. The DNA for the CDR3 is TGTGCCAGCCTGCAATGGGGGCAGGGGGATCCCTACGAGCAGTACCTC. The chain has TRBV2 and TRBJ2-7, with TRBD1 identical over 7 bases. The CDR3 runs to 16 residues. From germline, CDR1 is SNHLY and CDR2 FYNNEI. After removal of 8 bases from V and 2 bases from J, the junction contained 15 bases not matched to a gene.

This clonotype appeared many times. The rearrangement links TRBV7-9 to TRBJ2-1, with D hard to call. Germline loops: CDR1 SEHNR, CDR2 FQNEAQ (reference sequence). CDR3 length: 12 residues. V lost 8 bases and J lost 4, with 9 bases in between. The CDR3 is CASSPSYNEQFF. Here the CDR3 DNA reads TGTGCCAGCTCACCATCGTACAATGAGCAGTTCTTC.

This chain links TRBV5-1 with TRBJ2-3; D perhaps matches TRBD2 (5 bases). Germline-derived CDR1 and CDR2 are SGHRS and YFSETQ. The CDR3 loop spans 14 amino acids. V gave up 0 bases and J gave up 15 bases, with 20 bases separating them. The CDR3 DNA sequence: TGCGCCAGCAGCTTGGAGGACTCCTGGGCCGGGTGTTATTTT. Translating it yields CASSLEDSWAGCYF. Based on the CDR3 plus reference TRBV5-1 and TRBJ2-3, the full variable domain is KAGVTQTPRYLIKTRGQQVTLSCSPISGHRSVSWYQQTPGQGLQFLFEYFSETQRNKGNFPGRFSGRQFSNSRSEMNVSTLELGDSALYLCASSLEDSWAGCYFGPGTRLTVL.

This clonotype was counted at least ten times. The rearrangement joins TRBV30 to TRBJ2-1; possible D gene TRBD1, 6 bases. Between the trimmed V and J ends, which lost 2 bases and 8 bases, there was a span of 10 bases. The CDR3 runs to 12 residues. The germline CDR1 and CDR2 sequences are GTSNPN and SVGIG (reference sequence). The CDR3 loop is CAWSPHRDEQFF. The CDR3 bases are TGTGCCTGGAGTCCCCACAGGGATGAGCAGTTCTTC. The variable domain in full, with the rest retrieved from reference TRBV30 and TRBJ2-1, is SQTIHQWPATLVQPVGSPLSLECTVEGTSNPNLYWYRQAAGRGLQLLFYSVGIGQISSEVPQNLSASRPQDRQFILSSKKLLLSDSGFYLCAWSPHRDEQFFGPGTRLTVL.

In its sample, this clonotype was seen once. V usage is TRBV29-1 and J usage is TRBJ1-2, with 8 bases matching TRBD1. With V trimmed by 4 bases and J by 5 bases, 9 bases remained unmatched. Germline assignment: CDR1 SQVTM and CDR2 ANQGSEA. The CDR3 runs 14 residues. The CDR3 spells CSVAWTGQPYGYTF. For the CDR3, the DNA is TGCAGCGTTGCATGGACAGGGCAACCTTATGGCTACACCTTC.

This clonotype was observed a handful of times. The rearrangement joins TRBV15 to TRBJ2-5; no clear D gene. The germline V gene has CDR1 LNHNV and CDR2 YYDKDF (reference sequence). This CDR3 has 12 amino acids. Trimming took 5 bases from V and 2 from J, leaving 6 bases between them. The chain's CDR3 is CATSRQQETQYF. The CDR3 DNA reads TGTGCCACCAGCCGCCAGCAAGAGACCCAGTACTTC.

The genes are TRBV12-3 or TRBV12-4 and TRBJ1-5; a possible D gene is TRBD1 (6 bases). Trimming shortened V by 5 bases and J by 7 bases, and 15 bases separated the two germline ends. This CDR3 has 14 residues. The CDR3 DNA reads TGTGCCAGCAGTCAACAGGGTGCGGGGCAGCCCCAGCATTTT. This sequence encodes CASSQQGAGQPQHF.

The table lists this clonotype with many counts. The V call is TRBV5-1, the J call TRBJ2-1; 12 nucleotides match TRBD2. Germline CDR1 reads SGHRS; CDR2 reads YFSETQ. The CDR3 totals 16 residues. V lost 0 bases to trimming and J lost 5 bases; unmatched junction nucleotides: 3. Here the CDR3 DNA reads TGCGCCAGCAGCTTGGCCGGACTAGCGGGACACAATGAGCAGTTCTTC. This codes for CASSLAGLAGHNEQFF.

Many counts were recorded for this clonotype. This chain joins TRBV29-1 and TRBJ2-4; D may be TRBD1 (5 bases). Between the trimmed V and J ends, which lost 5 bases and 0 bases, there was a span of 14 bases. The CDR3 consists of 15 residues. CDR1 and CDR2 (germline): SQVTM, ANQGSEA. The CDR3: CSVYQGILAKNIQYF. CDR3 coding DNA: TGCAGCGTTTATCAGGGTATACTAGCCAAAAACATTCAGTACTTC.

This rearrangement joins TRBV5-5 to TRBJ1-5; tentatively, D is TRBD1 (5 bases). Germline V gives CDR1 SGHKS, CDR2 YYEKEE (reference sequence). The CDR3 is 12 amino acids. V shed 10 bases and J shed 6 bases, with 14 bases lying between them. As DNA, the CDR3 is TGTGCCGGCCACATGGGGCGTCAGCCCCAGCATTTT. Amino acid sequence: CAGHMGRQPQHF.

This clonotype turned up a few times. V gene TRBV4-1 combines with J gene TRBJ2-1; TRBD2 might be the D (6 bases). CDR3 length: 16 residues. V lost 1 base and J lost 2, with 12 bases in between. Germline V gene sequence: CDR1 MGHRA, CDR2 YSYEKL. The CDR3 sequence is CASSQVASATYNEQFF. The CDR3, as DNA: TGCGCCAGCAGCCAAGTGGCTAGCGCAACCTACAATGAGCAGTTCTTC.

CDR3 amino acids: CASSFSGSTPYEQYF. In DNA form, the CDR3 reads TGCGCCAGCAGTTTCAGCGGGAGTACCCCCTACGAGCAGTACTTC. This sequence joins TRBV5-1 and TRBJ2-7; TRBD2 aligns across 8 bases. The junction had 9 bases not matched to a gene; V was cut back by 5 bases and J by 2 bases. The CDR3 is 15 amino acids. Germline V lookup: CDR1 SGHRS, CDR2 YFSETQ.

This clonotype has a handful of counts. The chain employs TRBV12-3 or TRBV12-4 and TRBJ2-7; 8 bases align to TRBD1. The J segment lost 2 bases and the V segment lost 6 bases, leaving 12 bases of the junction unmatched. The CDR3 extends over 16 amino acids. CDR3 region: CASSPTGTGVPYEQYF. CDR3 sequence (DNA): TGTGCCAGCAGCCCAACCGGGACAGGCGTTCCCTACGAGCAGTACTTC.

The sample holds many counts of this clonotype. The chain recombines TRBV9 with TRBJ1-1; TRBD1 matches at 7 bases. Germline CDR1 SGDLS, CDR2 YYNGEE. The V gene end was trimmed by 4 bases and the J gene end by 0 bases; junction bases not matched to a gene: 9. This CDR3 comprises 16 residues. In DNA, the CDR3 is TGTGCCAGCAGCCCGGGGGACAGATATATGAACACTGAAGCTTTCTTT. Protein sequence: CASSPGDRYMNTEAFF. The variable domain in full, completed from reference TRBV9 and TRBJ1-1, reads DSGVTQTPKHLITATGQRVTLRCSPRSGDLSVYWYQQSLDQGLQFLIQYYNGEERAKGNILERFSAQQFPDLHSELNLSSLELGDSALYFCASSPGDRYMNTEAFFGQGTRLTVV.

This clonotype was counted at least ten times. V gene TRBV20-1 combines with J gene TRBJ1-2; D is undetermined. Deletions cut 4 bases from V and 0 bases from J, with 3 bases between. Germline V gene lookup returns CDR1 DFQATT and CDR2 SNEGSKA (reference sequence). This CDR3 is built from 11 residues. CDR3: CSATPNYGYTF. DNA for the CDR3: TGCAGTGCTACACCTAACTATGGCTACACCTTC.

The chain couples TRBV20-1 to TRBJ2-7; no definite D call. V lost 6 bases and J 1 base, leaving 13 bases between the germline ends. Germline values: CDR1 DFQATT, CDR2 SNEGSKA (reference sequence). The length of the CDR3 is 13 residues. CDR3 DNA sequence: TGCAGTGCCGAAGACGACCGGTCCTACGAGCAGTACTTC. As protein: CSAEDDRSYEQYF.

The genes are TRBV20-1 and TRBJ2-7; the D gene is possibly TRBD1 (6 bases). V was clipped by 5 bases and J by 2 bases, with 19 bases between them. The germline V gene encodes CDR1 DFQATT and CDR2 SNEGSKA (reference sequence). This CDR3 comprises 15 residues. The CDR3 loop is CSAGEYGQTTYEQYF. For the CDR3, the DNA is TGCAGTGCTGGTGAATACGGACAGACCACCTACGAGCAGTACTTC.

This clonotype was seen ten or more times. The chain employs TRBV20-1 and TRBJ2-3; 9 bases match TRBD2. The CDR3 runs to 16 residues. Germline V gene sequence: CDR1 DFQATT, CDR2 SNEGSKA (reference sequence). The V gene end was trimmed by 4 bases and the J gene end by 2 bases; junction bases not matched to a gene: 10. CDR3 DNA: TGCAGTGCTACCCCCAGACTAGCGGATTTCACAGATACGCAGTATTTT. It yields the protein CSATPRLADFTDTQYF.